The clone carrying this TCR beta chain was seen a handful of times. Trimming at V came to 3 bases and at J to 11 bases, leaving 10 bases not matched to a gene. The CDR3 sequence is 14 residues long. The germline CDR1 and CDR2 sequences are LNHDA and SQIVND (reference sequence). Using immunoSEQ multiplex PCR, the repertoire was profiled, and TCRdb retains in-frame clones only, with some absent. The sample has hundreds of thousands of clones, 67% seen once. The sample originates from a study of cytotoxic CD8 clonotypes in ibrutinib-treated CLL. This chain joins TRBV19 and TRBJ1-5; 7 bases fit TRBD1. The sequence was collected from a human donor with chronic lymphocytic leukemia. Sequencing used PBMCs, obtained after 36 months of ibrutinib treatment. The CDR3 nucleotides read TGTGCCAGTAGTATTAGCACAGGGGTCCCGACCCAGCATTTT. It translates to CASSISTGVPTQHF.